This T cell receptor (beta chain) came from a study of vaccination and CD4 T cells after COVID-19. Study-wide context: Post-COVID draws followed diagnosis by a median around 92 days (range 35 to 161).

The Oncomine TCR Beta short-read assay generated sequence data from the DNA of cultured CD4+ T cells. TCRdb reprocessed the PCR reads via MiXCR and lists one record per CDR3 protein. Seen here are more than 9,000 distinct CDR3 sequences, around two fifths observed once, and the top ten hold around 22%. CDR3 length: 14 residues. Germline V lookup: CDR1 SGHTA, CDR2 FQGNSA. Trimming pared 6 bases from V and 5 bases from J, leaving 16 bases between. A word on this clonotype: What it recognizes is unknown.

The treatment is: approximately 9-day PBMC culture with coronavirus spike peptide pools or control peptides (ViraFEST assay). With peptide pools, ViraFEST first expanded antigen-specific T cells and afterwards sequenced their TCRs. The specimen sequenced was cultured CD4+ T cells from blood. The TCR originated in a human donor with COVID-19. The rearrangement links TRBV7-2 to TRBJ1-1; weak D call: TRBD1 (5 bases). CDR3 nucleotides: TGTGCCAGCAGGGGGATTCGGGGCCGAACTGAAGCTTTCTTT. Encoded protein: CASRGIRGRTEAFF.